A single sample is the source of the 6 T cell receptor beta chains below, sequenced in a study of T-cell memory formation after mild COVID-19. TCRdb independently ran MiXCR on the 5' RACE reads; one entry per CDR3 protein. The sample includes 140,000 or so distinct CDR3 sequences, 6% of them seen just once. The sequenced sample was PBMCs or a T cell subset sorted from them (not recorded which). The receptors derive from an adult woman who had mild COVID-19 (a few samples of this study predate the infection). Cell type and time point are not known.

The rearrangement joins TRBV5-4 to TRBJ2-2; D gene ambiguous. CDR1 and CDR2 (germline): SGHNT, YYREEE (reference sequence). V was trimmed by 2 bases and J by 1 base, leaving 6 bases between them. The CDR3 contains 14 residues. The CDR3 protein is CASSLRVNTGELFF. DNA for the CDR3: TGTGCCAGCAGCTTACGAGTGAACACCGGGGAGCTGTTTTTT.

The rearrangement joins TRBV7-9 to TRBJ2-1; a possible D gene is TRBD2 (5 bases). CDR3 length: 15 residues. Germline values: CDR1 SEHNR, CDR2 FQNEAQ (reference sequence). V lost 5 bases and J lost 0, with 11 bases in between. CDR3 in DNA: TGTGCCAGCAGCGGCGGGCGGCTCTCCTACAATGAGCAGTTCTTC. It codes for CASSGGRLSYNEQFF.

This rearrangement joins TRBV5-1 to TRBJ2-3, with D possibly matching TRBD2 (5 bases). Trimming cost V 4 bases and J 1 base, with 13 bases left between them. CDR1 and CDR2 from the germline V gene are SGHRS and YFSETQ. The CDR3 covers 15 residues. The CDR3: CASSPTGSRTDTQYF. DNA for the CDR3: TGCGCCAGCAGCCCCACGGGGTCTCGCACAGATACGCAGTATTTT. Using reference TRBV5-1 and TRBJ2-3 for the parts outside the CDR3, the full variable domain is KAGVTQTPRYLIKTRGQQVTLSCSPISGHRSVSWYQQTPGQGLQFLFEYFSETQRNKGNFPGRFSGRQFSNSRSEMNVSTLELGDSALYLCASSPTGSRTDTQYFGPGTRLTVL.

The V and J genes are TRBV27 and TRBJ2-7, with a tentative D call TRBD2 (5 bases). The CDR3 is 16 amino acids. The V and J ends lost 6 bases and 0 bases respectively, with 18 bases between them. Germline-derived CDR1 and CDR2 are MNHEY and SMNVEV (reference sequence). For the CDR3, the DNA is TGTGCCAGCAGCCTACTTAGCGTCTCGAGCTCCTACGAGCAGTACTTC. Translating it yields CASSLLSVSSSYEQYF.

This clonotype was seen many times. The chain is built from TRBV10-3 and TRBJ2-5; 8 nucleotides align to TRBD2. CDR1 and CDR2 from the germline V gene are ENHRY and SYGVKD. The CDR3 contains 14 residues. Losses at the gene ends were 3 bases for V and 5 bases for J; bases not matched to a gene: 5. In DNA, the CDR3 is TGTGCCATCAGTGATGGGACTAGTACTGAGACCCAGTACTTC. Its translation is CAISDGTSTETQYF.

This chain links TRBV2 with TRBJ2-2, with 9 bases that match TRBD1. The V segment lost 1 base and the J segment 5 bases; nucleotides outside the gene matches: 2. The CDR3 is 15 amino acids. Germline-derived CDR1 and CDR2 are SNHLY and FYNNEI. The CDR3 loop is CASSEDRGRTGELFF. The CDR3 DNA sequence: TGTGCCAGCAGTGAAGACAGGGGGCGGACCGGGGAGCTGTTTTTT.